The TCR beta chain under discussion was sequenced for a study of OX40 agonist ivuxolimab in advanced cancers. The table came from immunoSEQ multiplex PCR; TCRdb's copy has only in-frame clones and leaves some out. The data hold tens of thousands of clones, with 65% to 90% observed a single time. V gave up 5 bases and J gave up 8 bases, with 9 bases separating them. The CDR3 sequence is 11 residues long. The germline CDR1 and CDR2 sequences are SGHTA and FQGTGA. Sequencing used CD4+ or CD8+ T cells sorted from blood, obtained in a trial of the OX40 agonist ivuxolimab. The rearrangement joins TRBV7-3 to TRBJ1-1, with a tentative D call TRBD1 (5 bases). The receptor comes from an adult with an advanced solid tumor such as melanoma, head and neck, liver or kidney cancer. The CDR3 coding sequence is TGTGCCAGCAGCCCAGGGATCGAAGCTTTCTTT. This sequence encodes CASSPGIEAFF. Full variable domain (rest looked up from reference TRBV7-3 and TRBJ1-1): GAGVSQTPSNKVTEKGKYVELRCDPISGHTALYWYRQSLGQGPEFLIYFQGTGAADDSGLPNDRFFAVRPEGSVSTLKIQRTERGDSAVYLCASSPGIEAFFGQGTRLTVV.